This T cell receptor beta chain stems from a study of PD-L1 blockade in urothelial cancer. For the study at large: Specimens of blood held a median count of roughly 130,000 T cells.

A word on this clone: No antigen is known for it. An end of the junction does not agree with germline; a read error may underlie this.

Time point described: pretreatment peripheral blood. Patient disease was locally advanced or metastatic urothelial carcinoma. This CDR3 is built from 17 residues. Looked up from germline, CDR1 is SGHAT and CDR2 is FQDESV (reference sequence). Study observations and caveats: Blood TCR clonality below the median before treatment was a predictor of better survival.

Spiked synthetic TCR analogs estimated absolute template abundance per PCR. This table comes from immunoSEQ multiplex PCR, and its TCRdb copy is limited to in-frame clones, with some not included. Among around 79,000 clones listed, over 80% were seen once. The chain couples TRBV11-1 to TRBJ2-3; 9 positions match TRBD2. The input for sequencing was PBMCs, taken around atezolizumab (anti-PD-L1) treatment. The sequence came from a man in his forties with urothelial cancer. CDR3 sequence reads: CASSLAGLESSTDTQYF. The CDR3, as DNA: TGTGCCAGCAGCCTAGCGGGACTTGAATCTAGCACAGATACGCAGTATTTT.